This passage covers 21 T cell receptor beta chains from one sample sequenced in a study of control samples from healthy donors and cancer patients. The repertoire was sequenced with immunoSEQ multiplex PCR; TCRdb's copy has only in-frame clones and lacks some. Of 400,000 to 450,000 clones in the sample, around nine tenths are singletons; the top ten hold over 5.5%. The sample comprised PBMCs. Receptors were obtained from a man aged 40-50 years with head and neck cancer.

The chain has TRBV7-2 and TRBJ1-5; perhaps TRBD1 as D (6 bases). Looked up from germline, CDR1 is SGHTA and CDR2 is FQGNSA. This CDR3 region has 14 residues. V was trimmed by 5 bases and J by 4 bases, leaving 12 bases between them. The CDR3 loop is CASSATGYNQPQHF. CDR3 bases: TGTGCCAGCAGCGCTACAGGGTATAATCAGCCCCAGCATTTT. The full variable domain, its missing parts supplied by reference TRBV7-2 and TRBJ1-5, is GAGVSQSPSNKVTEKGKDVELRCDPISGHTALYWYRQSLGQGLEFLIYFQGNSAPDKSGLPSDRFSAERTGGSVSTLTIQRTQQEDSAVYLCASSATGYNQPQHFGDGTRLSIL.

In its sample, this clone was seen a few times. The rearrangement joins TRBV12-3 or TRBV12-4 to TRBJ2-7; perhaps TRBD2 as D (6 bases). V dropped 6 bases and J dropped 0 bases, with 6 bases sitting between them. This CDR3 has 12 residues. In DNA, the CDR3 is TGTGCCAGCAGACTAGCCTCCTACGAGCAGTACTTC. Translated, it gives CASRLASYEQYF.

The chain uses TRBV25-1 and TRBJ2-5, with TRBD1 identical over 7 bases. Per germline, CDR1 MGHDK and CDR2 SYGVNS. CDR3 length: 14 amino acids. Trimming cost V 8 bases and J 0 bases; bases outside gene matches: 6. CDR3 region: CASADRRYQETQYF. As DNA, the CDR3 is TGTGCCAGCGCGGACAGGCGGTACCAAGAGACCCAGTACTTC.

The V and J genes are TRBV25-1 and TRBJ2-1; D might be TRBD1 (6 bases). CDR1 is MGHDK and CDR2 is SYGVNS in the germline V gene. Trimming took off 6 bases at V and 7 bases at J, with 13 bases between the two ends. The CDR3 loop spans 13 amino acids. The CDR3 loop is CASRRGTTNEQFF. DNA of the CDR3: TGTGCCAGCAGAAGGGGGACGACGAATGAGCAGTTCTTC.

The chain combines TRBV3-1 (or the pseudogene TRBV3-2) with TRBJ1-1; no clear D gene. V lost 1 base to trimming and J lost 3 bases, with 3 bases between them. From germline, CDR1 is LGHDT and CDR2 YNNKEL (reference sequence). The CDR3 has 12 amino acids. CDR3 amino acids: CASSQAYTEAFF. As DNA, the CDR3 is TGTGCCAGCAGCCAAGCCTACACTGAAGCTTTCTTT.

The chain employs TRBV28 and TRBJ2-1; 12 bases are shared with TRBD2. After removal of 5 bases from V and 0 bases from J, the junction contained 11 bases not matched to a gene. The CDR3 loop spans 19 amino acids. Germline V gives CDR1 MDHEN, CDR2 SYDVKM. CDR3 residues: CASSLEGLAGLSSYNEQFF. In DNA, the CDR3 is TGTGCCAGCAGTCTTGAAGGACTAGCGGGGTTAAGCTCCTACAATGAGCAGTTCTTC.

V usage is TRBV7-9 and J usage is TRBJ2-1; 9 bases fit TRBD2. The ends lost 4 bases at V and 2 bases at J; junction bases unmatched: 6. The germline V gene encodes CDR1 SEHNR and CDR2 FQNEAQ (reference sequence). The CDR3 runs to 16 residues. The CDR3 loop reads CASSSSSGGPYNEQFF. CDR3 DNA sequence: TGTGCCAGCAGCTCGAGCAGCGGGGGGCCCTACAATGAGCAGTTCTTC.

This clone was seen a single time. The J gene is TRBJ2-5, the V gene TRBV5-1; no definite D call. The V gene's germline CDR1 is SGHRS and CDR2 YFSETQ. The V end was cut by 4 bases, the J end by 7 bases, with 17 bases between. The CDR3 has 14 amino acids. The CDR3: CASSPISKDGTQYF. The DNA for the CDR3 is TGCGCCAGCAGCCCGATCAGTAAGGATGGGACCCAGTACTTC.

This clone was seen a handful of times. The CDR3 protein is CASSEGPSTEAFF. The CDR3 DNA is TGTGCCAGCTCGGAGGGGCCGAGCACTGAAGCTTTCTTT. The rearrangement joins TRBV18 to TRBJ1-1; TRBD1 might be the D (5 bases). CDR1 KGHSH and CDR2 LQKENI come from the germline V gene. CDR3 size: 13 residues. Trimming took 6 bases from V and 4 from J, leaving 12 bases between them.

Only one count was recorded for this clone. The chain is built from TRBV7-9 and TRBJ1-1, with 9 bases identical to TRBD1. Germline V CDR1 and CDR2: SEHNR, FQNEAQ (reference sequence). J lost 3 bases, V lost 1 base, and 0 bases had no gene match. The length of the CDR3 is 14 residues. The CDR3 coding sequence is TGTGCCAGCAGCTTAGGACAGGGGGACACTGAAGCTTTCTTT. Its protein is CASSLGQGDTEAFF. The full variable domain, rest sourced from reference TRBV7-9 and TRBJ1-1, is DTGVSQNPRHKITKRGQNVTFRCDPISEHNRLYWYRQTLGQGPEFLTYFQNEAQLEKSRLLSDRFSAERPKGSFSTLEIQRTEQGDSAMYLCASSLGQGDTEAFFGQGTRLTVV.

The V gene is TRBV7-2, the J gene TRBJ1-5; possible D gene TRBD1, 5 bases. Germline CDR1 is SGHTA and CDR2 is FQGNSA. Trimming shortened V by 5 bases and J by 2 bases, and 13 bases separated the two germline ends. The CDR3 runs 15 residues. The CDR3 loop is CASSQDGGGNQPQHF. The DNA of the CDR3 is TGTGCCAGCAGCCAGGACGGGGGAGGCAATCAGCCCCAGCATTTT.

The gene calls are TRBV19 and TRBJ1-1, with 10 bases aligning to TRBD1. This CDR3 contains 16 residues. With 5 bases clipped from V and 1 base from J, the junction kept 7 bases outside the gene matches. CDR1 is LNHDA and CDR2 is SQIVND in the germline V gene (reference sequence). CDR3 region: CASSPGQGDSNTEAFF. CDR3 coding DNA: TGTGCCAGTAGTCCAGGACAGGGGGATTCGAACACTGAAGCTTTCTTT.

V usage is TRBV6-6 and J usage is TRBJ2-5; tentatively, D is TRBD1 (6 bases). V was clipped by 4 bases and J by 4 bases, with 10 bases between them. The germline V gene has CDR1 MNHNY and CDR2 SVGAGI (reference sequence). CDR3 length: 13 amino acids. CDR3 DNA sequence: TGTGCCAGCAGTTTCAACAGGGTAGAGACCCAGTACTTC. Translated, it gives CASSFNRVETQYF.

V and J are TRBV11-2 and TRBJ2-1; 7 nucleotides align to TRBD2. The CDR3 spans 15 residues. Trimming cost V 0 bases and J 2 bases; bases outside gene matches: 1. CDR1 is SGHAT and CDR2 is FQNNGV in the germline V gene. The CDR3 DNA sequence: TGTGCCAGCAGCTTAGAGGGGGGGGCCTACAATGAGCAGTTCTTC. Translated, it gives CASSLEGGAYNEQFF. Variable domain in full (rest from reference TRBV11-2 and TRBJ2-1): EAGVAQSPRYKIIEKRQSVAFWCNPISGHATLYWYQQILGQGPKLLIQFQNNGVVDDSQLPKDRFSAERLKGVDSTLKIQPAKLEDSAVYLCASSLEGGAYNEQFFGPGTRLTVL.

This chain links TRBV7-9 with TRBJ2-7; the D gene is possibly TRBD1 (5 bases). Germline CDR1 SEHNR, CDR2 FQNEAQ (reference sequence). The CDR3 has 13 residues. The V gene lost 4 bases and the J gene lost 1 base, with 8 bases spanning the gap. CDR3 protein: CASSSRQSYEQYF. DNA of the CDR3: TGTGCCAGCAGCTCGAGACAGTCCTACGAGCAGTACTTC.

The J gene is TRBJ2-3, the V gene TRBV28, with a possible D match to TRBD1 (6 bases). V lost 5 bases and J lost 2, with 14 bases in between. Germline assignment: CDR1 MDHEN and CDR2 SYDVKM. The CDR3 runs to 15 residues. The CDR3 sequence is CASSINQGFTDTQYF. In DNA, the CDR3 is TGTGCCAGCAGTATAAACCAGGGGTTCACAGATACGCAGTATTTT.

CDR3 coding DNA: TGTGCCAGCAGGGGTCAGGGGACAGGGGACACTGAAGCTTTCTTT. Its protein is CASRGQGTGDTEAFF. This chain joins TRBV6-4 and TRBJ1-1; TRBD1 matches at 10 bases. With 6 bases clipped from V and 3 bases from J, the junction kept 7 bases outside the gene matches. CDR3 length equals 15 residues. The germline CDR1 and CDR2 sequences are MRHNA and SNTAGT.

V and J are TRBV6-5 and TRBJ2-3; 10 nucleotides align to TRBD1. CDR1 is MNHEY, CDR2 SVGAGI, per germline. This CDR3 region has 15 residues. Trimming cost V 7 bases and J 4 bases; bases outside gene matches: 8. The CDR3, as DNA: TGTGCCAGCATAAGACAGGGGGCGTTGGCAGATACGCAGTATTTT. This translates into CASIRQGALADTQYF.

The rearrangement links TRBV19 to TRBJ1-3; D ambiguous. This CDR3 has 16 residues. Per the germline V gene, CDR1 is LNHDA and CDR2 is SQIVND (reference sequence). V gave up 4 bases and J gave up 0 bases, with 13 bases separating them. The CDR3, as DNA: TGTGCCAGTAGTAACAAACGCGGGGACTCTGGAAACACCATATATTTT. As protein: CASSNKRGDSGNTIYF.

J is TRBJ1-2 and V is TRBV19; D gene uncertain. There are 14 residues in the CDR3. Trimming took off 6 bases at V and 2 bases at J, with 13 bases between the two ends. The germline V gene encodes CDR1 LNHDA and CDR2 SQIVND (reference sequence). The CDR3 sequence: CASSLTPPNYGYTF. The CDR3, as DNA: TGTGCCAGTAGCTTGACCCCGCCGAACTATGGCTACACCTTC.

The V call is TRBV15, the J call TRBJ1-4; TRBD1 matches 11 bases. V trimming: 6 bases; J trimming: 0 bases; junction bases outside the gene matches: 3. This CDR3 has 16 residues. Germline CDR1 is LNHNV and CDR2 is YYDKDF (reference sequence). The CDR3 sequence is CATSLGQGATNEKLFF. The CDR3 nucleotides read TGTGCCACCAGTTTGGGACAGGGGGCAACTAATGAAAAACTGTTTTTT.